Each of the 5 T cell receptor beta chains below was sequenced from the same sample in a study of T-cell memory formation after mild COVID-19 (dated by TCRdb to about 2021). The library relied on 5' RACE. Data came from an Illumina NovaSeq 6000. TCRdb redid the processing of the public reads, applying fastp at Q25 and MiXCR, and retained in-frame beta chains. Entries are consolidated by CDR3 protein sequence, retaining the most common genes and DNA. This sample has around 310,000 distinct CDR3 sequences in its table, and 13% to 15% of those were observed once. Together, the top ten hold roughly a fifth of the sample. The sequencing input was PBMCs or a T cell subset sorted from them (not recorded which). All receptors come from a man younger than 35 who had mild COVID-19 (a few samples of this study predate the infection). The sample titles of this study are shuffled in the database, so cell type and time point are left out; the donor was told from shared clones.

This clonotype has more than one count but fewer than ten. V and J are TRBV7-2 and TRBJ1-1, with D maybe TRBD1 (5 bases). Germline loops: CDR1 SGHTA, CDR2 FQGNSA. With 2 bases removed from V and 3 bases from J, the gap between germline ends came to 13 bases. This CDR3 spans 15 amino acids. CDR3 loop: CASSLLRGSYTEAFF. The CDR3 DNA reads TGTGCCAGCAGCTTATTGAGGGGTTCGTACACTGAAGCTTTCTTT. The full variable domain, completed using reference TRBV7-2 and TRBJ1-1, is GAGVSQSPSNKVTEKGKDVELRCDPISGHTALYWYRQSLGQGLEFLIYFQGNSAPDKSGLPSDRFSAERTGGSVSTLTIQRTQQEDSAVYLCASSLLRGSYTEAFFGQGTRLTVV.

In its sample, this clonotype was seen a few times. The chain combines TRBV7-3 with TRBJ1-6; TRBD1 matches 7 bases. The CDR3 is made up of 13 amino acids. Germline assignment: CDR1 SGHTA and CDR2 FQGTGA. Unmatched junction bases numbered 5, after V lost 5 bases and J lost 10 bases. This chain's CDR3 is CASSAGTASPLHF. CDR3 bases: TGTGCCAGCAGCGCCGGGACAGCCTCACCCCTCCACTTT.

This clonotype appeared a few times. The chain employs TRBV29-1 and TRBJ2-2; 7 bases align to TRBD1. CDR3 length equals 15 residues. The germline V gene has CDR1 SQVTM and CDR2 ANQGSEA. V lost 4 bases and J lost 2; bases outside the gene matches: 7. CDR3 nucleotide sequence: TGCAGCGTTGGGACGGACAGGTTAAACACCGGGGAGCTGTTTTTT. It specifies CSVGTDRLNTGELFF.

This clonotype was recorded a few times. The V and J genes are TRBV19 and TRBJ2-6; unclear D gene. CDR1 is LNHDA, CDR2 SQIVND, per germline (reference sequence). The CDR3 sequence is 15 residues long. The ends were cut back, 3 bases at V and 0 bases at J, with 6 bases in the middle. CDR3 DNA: TGTGCCAGTAGTATCACCAGCTCTGGGGCCAACGTCCTGACTTTC. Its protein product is CASSITSSGANVLTF.

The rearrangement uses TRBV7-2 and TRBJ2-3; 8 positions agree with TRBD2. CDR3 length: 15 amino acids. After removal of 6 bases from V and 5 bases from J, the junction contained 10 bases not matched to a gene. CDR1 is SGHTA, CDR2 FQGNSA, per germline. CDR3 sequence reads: CASRSPGGPVDTQYF. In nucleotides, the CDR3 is TGTGCCAGCAGGTCGCCGGGGGGGCCCGTAGATACGCAGTATTTT.